Below, 25 T cell receptor beta chains from the same sample are listed, as sequenced in a study of siplizumab effects on memory and regulatory T cells (dated by TCRdb to between 2018 and 2020). Libraries were built with the immunoSEQ multiplex PCR assay. Not all clones reach the TCRdb copy of this immuneACCESS table, which keeps in-frame sequences only. Checked studies attribute under half of the gap to unresolved V genes and leave the rest unexplained. A total of approximately 100,000 clones appear in this sample, around 93% of them only once. The top ten constitute 0.16% of the sample. Sequenced: non-Treg CD4+ T cells sorted from blood. The intended sense of this specimen's cell subset or site label: FACS-sorted unstimulated CD4+ non-regulatory T cells. The source of these receptors is a human donor in good health.

The CDR3 here is CASSLGGGATYEQYF. DNA for the CDR3: TGTGCCAGCAGCTTAGGTGGCGGGGCCACCTACGAGCAGTACTTC. J is TRBJ2-7 and V is TRBV11-1; D might be TRBD2 (6 bases). The CDR3 covers 15 residues. V was cut by 1 base and J by 2 bases, with 12 bases left in between. CDR1 is SGHAT and CDR2 is FQDESV in the germline V gene (reference sequence). Using reference TRBV11-1 and TRBJ2-7 for the parts outside the CDR3, the full variable domain is EAEVAQSPRYKITEKSQAVAFWCDPISGHATLYWYRQILGQGPELLVQFQDESVVDDSQLPKDRFSAERLKGVDSTLKIQPAELGDSAMYLCASSLGGGATYEQYFGPGTRLTVT.

The rearrangement links TRBV7-9 to TRBJ2-1, with TRBD2 matching 10 bases. The V and J ends lost 2 bases and 9 bases, in that order; junction bases with no gene match: 10. Germline CDR1 SEHNR, CDR2 FQNEAQ (reference sequence). The CDR3 is made up of 16 amino acids. CDR3 sequence (DNA): TGTGCCAGCAGCTTAACGAGCGGGGGGGCTTTTTTTGAGCAGTTCTTC. Its translation: CASSLTSGGAFFEQFF. The full variable domain, in which reference TRBV7-9 and TRBJ2-1 provide the parts outside the CDR3, is DTGVSQNPRHKITKRGQNVTFRCDPISEHNRLYWYRQTLGQGPEFLTYFQNEAQLEKSRLLSDRFSAERPKGSFSTLEIQRTEQGDSAMYLCASSLTSGGAFFEQFFGPGTRLTVL.

The rearrangement links TRBV2 to TRBJ1-4; no definite D call. Germline lookup yields CDR1 SNHLY and CDR2 FYNNEI. The ends were cut back, 1 base at V and 7 bases at J, with 10 bases in the middle. CDR3 length: 14 amino acids. The CDR3 coding sequence is TGTGCCAGCAGTGAAGGTGGAACGGTTGAAAAACTGTTTTTT. Encoded protein: CASSEGGTVEKLFF.

The chain couples TRBV9 to TRBJ1-6; D unresolved. V lost 0 bases, J lost 7 bases, and 8 bases lay in between. The germline V gene has CDR1 SGDLS and CDR2 YYNGEE. CDR3 size: 14 residues. CDR3 sequence: CASSVVSENSPLHF. The DNA for the CDR3 is TGTGCCAGCAGCGTAGTCTCCGAGAATTCACCCCTCCACTTT.

The chain couples TRBV19 to TRBJ1-1, with TRBD1 matching 9 bases. Germline V gives CDR1 LNHDA, CDR2 SQIVND (reference sequence). CDR3 size: 13 residues. V gave up 7 bases and J gave up 11 bases; unmatched junction bases: 11. The CDR3 here is CASNTGTGLFAFF. CDR3 in DNA: TGTGCCAGTAATACCGGGACAGGGTTATTCGCTTTCTTT.

This clone was observed a single time. The chain links TRBV5-1 to TRBJ2-7; D not resolved. The CDR3 has 12 amino acids. The V end lost 3 bases, the J end lost 1 base, and 5 bases lay between the germline ends. Germline V gene data show CDR1 as SGHRS and CDR2 as YFSETQ. This CDR3 reads CASSSDSYEQYF. The CDR3 DNA reads TGCGCCAGCAGCTCGGATTCCTACGAGCAGTACTTC.

V is TRBV6-6 and J is TRBJ1-2, with 7 bases identical to TRBD1. The CDR3 contains 15 residues. In germline, CDR1 is MNHNY, CDR2 SVGAGI (reference sequence). V was pared by 5 bases and J by 4 bases, with 10 bases of the junction left unmatched. The CDR3 coding sequence is TGTGCCAGCAGTCTCAACAGGGGTCCCGCCTATGGCTACACCTTC. Protein sequence: CASSLNRGPAYGYTF.

This CDR3 reads CASSEAWGGGYGYTF. The CDR3 nucleotides are TGTGCCAGCAGTGAAGCTTGGGGGGGAGGCTATGGCTACACCTTC. This chain links TRBV2 with TRBJ1-2; possibly TRBD1 for D (5 bases). V lost 0 bases and J lost 4, with 12 bases in between. Germline V gene lookup returns CDR1 SNHLY and CDR2 FYNNEI. The CDR3 has 15 amino acids.

The J gene is TRBJ2-3, the V gene TRBV5-6; TRBD2 might be the D (6 bases). Germline V lookup: CDR1 SGHDT, CDR2 YYEEEE. The CDR3 contains 14 residues. Trimming left V 5 bases short and J 10 bases short, with 20 bases between. The CDR3 loop reads CASRGTGRSYAQYF. The CDR3 coding sequence is TGTGCCAGCAGGGGGACTGGGCGGTCTTATGCGCAGTATTTT.

A single count supports this clone. This chain uses TRBV6-5 with TRBJ1-6, with D unclear. V lost 5 bases and J 8 bases, leaving 16 bases between the germline ends. Per germline, CDR1 MNHEY and CDR2 SVGAGI. The CDR3 length is 15 residues. The CDR3 sequence is CASSPSFSVDSPLHF. The CDR3 DNA reads as TGTGCCAGCAGTCCCTCTTTTAGTGTTGATTCACCCCTCCACTTT.

V usage is TRBV15 and J usage is TRBJ2-1; 8 nucleotides line up with TRBD2. Germline assignment: CDR1 LNHNV and CDR2 YYDKDF (reference sequence). With 1 base clipped from V and 9 bases from J, the junction kept 8 bases outside the gene matches. This CDR3 is 15 amino acids long. CDR3 protein: CATSRGRAGVGEQFF. CDR3 bases: TGTGCCACCAGCAGAGGTCGAGCGGGGGTTGGTGAGCAGTTCTTC.

As DNA, the CDR3 is TGTGCCATCAGGGGGACCATGGAGACCCAGTACTTC. Protein sequence: CAIRGTMETQYF. V is TRBV10-3 and J is TRBJ2-5, with D perhaps given as TRBD1 or TRBD2 (5 bases each). Germline CDR1 reads ENHRY; CDR2 reads SYGVKD. The CDR3 extends over 12 amino acids. Trimming pared 6 bases from V and 5 bases from J, leaving 10 bases between.

The chain uses TRBV28 and TRBJ1-6, with TRBD1 matching over 7 bases. This CDR3 has 14 amino acids. V was pared by 6 bases and J by 7 bases, with 6 bases of the junction left unmatched. Germline CDR1 is MDHEN and CDR2 is SYDVKM. CDR3 protein: CASRTGTVNSPLHF. The CDR3 DNA follows: TGTGCCAGCAGGACCGGGACAGTAAATTCACCCCTCCACTTT.

The chain has TRBV19 and TRBJ1-5; D is possibly TRBD1 (6 bases). CDR1 is LNHDA and CDR2 is SQIVND in the germline V gene (reference sequence). Trimming left V 1 base short and J 3 bases short, with 13 bases between. The CDR3 is 16 amino acids. DNA for the CDR3: TGTGCCAGTAGTATAGTTGACAGGCTGCCCAATCAGCCCCAGCATTTT. Translating it yields CASSIVDRLPNQPQHF.

This chain connects TRBV4-3 to TRBJ1-3, with 9 bases that match TRBD1. V was clipped by 3 bases and J by 4 bases; unmatched bases: 1. Germline V gene lookup returns CDR1 LGHNA and CDR2 YSLEER. This CDR3 is built from 14 residues. The DNA of the CDR3 is TGCGCCAGCAGCCAGGGACAGGGAGGAAACACCATATATTTT. This sequence encodes CASSQGQGGNTIYF.

CDR3 bases: TGTGCCAGCAGCGGGGACACGGACTATGGCTACACCTTC. Translated, it gives CASSGDTDYGYTF. V usage is TRBV7-9 and J usage is TRBJ1-2, with D maybe TRBD1 (6 bases). This CDR3 spans 13 amino acids. Germline CDR1 reads SEHNR; CDR2 reads FQNEAQ (reference sequence). Trimming cost V 5 bases and J 3 bases, with 10 bases left between them.

In nucleotides, the CDR3 is TGTGCCAGCAGTTTATTAAACCACCAAAACTATGGCTACACCTTC. It specifies CASSLLNHQNYGYTF. The chain carries TRBV28 and TRBJ1-2; no definite D call. The germline V gene encodes CDR1 MDHEN and CDR2 SYDVKM. Trimming shortened V by 1 base and J by 2 bases, and 11 bases separated the two germline ends. The CDR3 is 15 amino acids.

The chain recombines TRBV5-4 with TRBJ2-3, with 9 bases matching TRBD1. The CDR3 covers 17 residues. Germline V gene lookup returns CDR1 SGHNT and CDR2 YYREEE (reference sequence). V gave up 2 bases and J gave up 2 bases; unmatched junction bases: 9. The CDR3 is CASSLLFGTGNTDTQYF. CDR3 DNA: TGTGCCAGCAGCTTACTATTCGGGACAGGGAACACAGATACGCAGTATTTT.

The CDR3, as DNA: TGTGCCAGCAGCTTACTTCCGGTCGCTGGGGCCAACGTCCTGACTTTC. This translates into CASSLLPVAGANVLTF. V is TRBV7-9 and J is TRBJ2-6; D is undetermined. V lost 2 bases, J lost 2 bases, and 10 bases lay in between. Germline CDR1 is SEHNR and CDR2 is FQNEAQ (reference sequence). The CDR3 contains 16 residues.

This clone was seen more than once but under ten times. The chain joins TRBV10-2 to TRBJ1-5; D is undetermined. The CDR3 is made up of 13 amino acids. V shed 6 bases and J shed 7 bases, with 13 bases lying between them. Germline lookup yields CDR1 WSHSY and CDR2 SAAADI. The CDR3 DNA sequence: TGCGCCAGCAGAGATAAGGGAGGGCAGCCCCAGCATTTT. This encodes CASRDKGGQPQHF.

This CDR3 is CASSKELTALEQYF. The CDR3 bases are TGTGCCAGCAGCAAGGAATTAACAGCCCTCGAGCAGTACTTC. The rearrangement links TRBV7-9 to TRBJ2-7; D ambiguous. The CDR3 spans 14 residues. Germline V gene lookup returns CDR1 SEHNR and CDR2 FQNEAQ (reference sequence). The ends were cut back, 5 bases at V and 6 bases at J, with 17 bases in the middle.

This clone was observed a handful of times. The chain links TRBV19 to TRBJ1-2; weak D call: TRBD1 (6 bases). Germline CDR1 is LNHDA and CDR2 is SQIVND (reference sequence). Trimming took 3 bases from V and 8 from J, leaving 10 bases between them. The CDR3 runs to 12 residues. Here the CDR3 reads CASSIPQGGYTF. CDR3 nucleotide sequence: TGTGCCAGTAGTATTCCGCAGGGGGGCTACACCTTC.

The chain joins TRBV5-1 to TRBJ2-3; 15 bases match TRBD2. The CDR3 covers 18 residues. V dropped 4 bases and J dropped 0; count of bases not matched to a gene: 6. In germline, CDR1 is SGHRS, CDR2 YFSETQ. CDR3 region: CASSPRTSGGGSTDTQYF. Here the CDR3 DNA reads TGCGCCAGCAGCCCCCGGACTAGCGGGGGGGGGAGCACAGATACGCAGTATTTT.

The CDR3, as DNA: TGTGCCAGCAGAGGGGCAGGGAGCAACTATGGCTACACCTTC. Protein product: CASRGAGSNYGYTF. This chain joins TRBV28 and TRBJ1-2, with D maybe TRBD1 (5 bases). This CDR3 contains 14 residues. The V and J ends lost 6 bases and 2 bases respectively, with 13 bases between them. Germline assignment: CDR1 MDHEN and CDR2 SYDVKM.

This CDR3 reads CASRQLEGTQYF. The DNA of the CDR3 is TGCGCCAGCAGACAACTAGAGGGTACGCAGTATTTT. The chain has TRBV10-2 and TRBJ2-3; possible D gene TRBD2, 5 bases. Germline V gene sequence: CDR1 WSHSY, CDR2 SAAADI. V was cut by 6 bases and J by 8 bases, with 12 bases left in between. The CDR3 loop spans 12 amino acids.